This T cell receptor beta chain appears in the sequencing data of a study of Ad26.COV2.S vaccination and SARS-CoV-2 variants. This CDR3 spans 15 amino acids. V lost 2 bases and J 4 bases, leaving 15 bases between the germline ends. The germline CDR1 and CDR2 sequences are SGHDT and YYEEEE. Repertoires were generated with immunoSEQ multiplex PCR, while TCRdb's copy carries only in-frame clones and drops some. The sample lists around 350,000 clones, 92% occurring once. General study results and limits: With respect to non-spike TCR breadth, vaccine and placebo recipients were similar. The analyses of TCR breadth and depth may have understated the size of total T cell responses. Vaccine recipients surpassed placebo recipients in spike-specific TCR breadth. It was reported that spike-specific CD8+ and CD4+ T cell responses were substantially broad after vaccination.

In its sample, this clone was seen once. Its specificity is unknown. This TCR came from a human donor who had recovered from COVID-19. The V and J genes are TRBV5-6 and TRBJ1-1, with a weak D call TRBD1 (6 bases). The source was peripheral blood, collected after recovery from COVID-19. CDR3 amino acids: CASSFAGAFATEAFF. In nucleotides, the CDR3 is TGTGCCAGCAGCTTCGCGGGGGCGTTCGCCACTGAAGCTTTCTTT.